The 16 T cell receptor beta chains listed next were all sequenced from one sample in a study of radiation and T cells in renal cell carcinoma. TCRdb's table, derived via immunoSEQ multiplex PCR, lists solely in-frame clones and lacks some. This table holds about 59,000 clones, more than 60% found once. Time point denoted: baseline pretreatment blood. The sample's treatment: 15 Gy SBRT to primary tumor, nephrectomy 4 weeks later. The specimen was blood, collected from a patient whose treatment included radiotherapy and nephrectomy. These receptors were collected from a man aged 60-69 years with renal cell carcinoma.

The chain combines TRBV9 with TRBJ2-5; 7 bases align to TRBD2. The germline V gene has CDR1 SGDLS and CDR2 YYNGEE. The CDR3 runs to 15 residues. The trim removed 0 bases at V and 5 bases at J, leaving 7 bases unmatched. The CDR3 region has the DNA TGTGCCAGCAGCGTAGGGTGGGAGGGCCAGGAGACCCAGTACTTC. This gives the protein CASSVGWEGQETQYF.

The gene calls are TRBV6-5 and TRBJ2-3; D is unclear. V lost 0 bases to trimming and J lost 13 bases, with 14 bases between them. Per the germline V gene, CDR1 is MNHEY and CDR2 is SVGAGI. There are 13 residues in the CDR3. CDR3 DNA: TGTGCCAGCAGTTACTCGAAATATTACCGGGAGTATTTT. Translating it yields CASSYSKYYREYF.

V usage is TRBV4-1 and J usage is TRBJ1-6; D not resolved. CDR3 length equals 15 residues. The V gene lost 0 bases and the J gene lost 6 bases, with 9 bases spanning the gap. CDR1 and CDR2 from the germline V gene are MGHRA and YSYEKL. The CDR3: CASSQDAKGNSPLHF. DNA for the CDR3: TGCGCCAGCAGCCAAGATGCGAAGGGTAATTCACCCCTCCACTTT.

This chain links TRBV7-9 with TRBJ2-1; D call uncertain. CDR1 SEHNR and CDR2 FQNEAQ come from the germline V gene (reference sequence). The CDR3 length is 14 residues. Trimming took 3 bases from V and 6 from J, leaving 12 bases between them. The CDR3 sequence is CASSFWARFNEQFF. CDR3 nucleotides: TGTGCCAGCAGCTTCTGGGCTCGTTTCAATGAGCAGTTCTTC. The full variable domain, rest sourced from reference TRBV7-9 and TRBJ2-1, is DTGVSQNPRHKITKRGQNVTFRCDPISEHNRLYWYRQTLGQGPEFLTYFQNEAQLEKSRLLSDRFSAERPKGSFSTLEIQRTEQGDSAMYLCASSFWARFNEQFFGPGTRLTVL.

This chain uses TRBV20-1 with TRBJ1-2; TRBD1 matches at 8 bases. Trimming took 8 bases from V and 8 from J; bases not matched to a gene: 7. Germline CDR1 DFQATT, CDR2 SNEGSKA (reference sequence). CDR3 length equals 11 residues. The CDR3 nucleotides read TGCAGTCCCCGCCAGGGGGCGGGCTACACCTTC. Translated: CSPRQGAGYTF.

The chain has TRBV7-9 and TRBJ2-7; TRBD1 agrees at 9 bases. Germline values: CDR1 SEHNR, CDR2 FQNEAQ (reference sequence). J gave up 7 bases and V 1 base, and 11 bases lay outside the gene matches. The CDR3 consists of 16 residues. The CDR3 region is CASSLDWDRAPREQYF. The CDR3 nucleotides read TGTGCCAGCAGCTTAGATTGGGACAGGGCACCTCGGGAGCAGTACTTC.

This sequence joins TRBV2 and TRBJ1-1; D might be TRBD1 (6 bases). V lost 0 bases to trimming and J lost 5 bases, with 10 bases between them. The CDR3 extends over 14 amino acids. Germline CDR1 and CDR2: SNHLY and FYNNEI. The CDR3 is CASSEARGETEAFF. The DNA for the CDR3 is TGTGCCAGCAGTGAAGCGAGGGGGGAGACTGAAGCTTTCTTT.

This clone was recorded once. The rearrangement links TRBV6-1 to TRBJ1-5; 9 bases align to TRBD1. The CDR3 totals 12 residues. The V gene's germline CDR1 is MNHNS and CDR2 SASEGT. Trimming removed 7 bases from V and 11 bases from J; junction bases left unmatched: 6. The CDR3 region is CASTRQGVAQHF. The CDR3 region has the DNA TGTGCCAGCACCCGACAGGGGGTGGCCCAGCATTTT.

The V and J genes are TRBV29-1 and TRBJ2-5, with D unresolved. The last part of the DNA fits TRBJ2-7 better; the J call may be wrong. CDR1 and CDR2 (germline): SQVTM, ANQGSEA. The CDR3 contains 10 residues. The chain's CDR3 is CSLSSYEQYF. For the CDR3, the DNA is TGCAGCCTCAGCTCCTACGAGCAGTACTTC.

The rearrangement joins TRBV19 to TRBJ1-1, with a possible D match to TRBD1 (5 bases). Trimming removed 7 bases from V and 3 bases from J, with 27 bases in between. The CDR3 is 18 amino acids. The germline V gene has CDR1 LNHDA and CDR2 SQIVND (reference sequence). The DNA for the CDR3 is TGTGCCAGTACCCCCGGTAGGGGAGTATGGAGTAGTTACACTGAAGCTTTCTTT. It codes for CASTPGRGVWSSYTEAFF.

The chain has TRBV30 and TRBJ2-7; D perhaps matches TRBD2 (6 bases). CDR1 and CDR2 from the germline V gene are GTSNPN and SVGIG (reference sequence). With 1 base removed from V and 2 bases from J, the gap between germline ends came to 12 bases. The CDR3 totals 14 residues. The DNA of the CDR3 is TGTGCCTGGAGTGGCGGGACTCCGACCTACGAGCAGTACTTC. Translated, it gives CAWSGGTPTYEQYF.

This clone has only one observation. The rearrangement joins TRBV10-3 to TRBJ2-7; D may be TRBD1 (5 bases). Germline V gene data show CDR1 as ENHRY and CDR2 as SYGVKD. This CDR3 is 14 amino acids long. V was cut by 3 bases and J by 9 bases, with 18 bases left in between. Here the CDR3 DNA reads TGTGCCATCAGTGACACCGACAGTTCCTTCGGGCAGTACGTC. Its translation is CAISDTDSSFGQYV.

This clone turned up a few times. This chain joins TRBV7-8 and TRBJ1-4; D unclear. This CDR3 has 14 amino acids. CDR1 and CDR2 from the germline V gene are SGHVS and FQNEAQ. Trimming took 5 bases from V and 1 from J, leaving 8 bases between them. DNA of the CDR3: TGTGCCAGCAGCCCTTCCAGAACTAATGAAAAACTGTTTTTT. It is translated as CASSPSRTNEKLFF.

The J gene is TRBJ2-1, the V gene TRBV11-3; 7 nucleotides match TRBD1. V lost 5 bases, J lost 0 bases, and 7 bases stayed unmatched. This CDR3 is 16 amino acids long. Germline CDR1 SGHNT, CDR2 YENEEA. This CDR3 reads CASSLRGQSSYNEQFF. The CDR3 DNA follows: TGTGCCAGCAGCCTTCGGGGACAGAGCTCCTACAATGAGCAGTTCTTC. The full variable domain, with the rest looked up from reference TRBV11-3 and TRBJ2-1, is EAGVVQSPRYKIIEKKQPVAFWCNPISGHNTLYWYLQNLGQGPELLIRYENEEAVDDSQLPKDRFSAERLKGVDSTLKIQPAELGDSAVYLCASSLRGQSSYNEQFFGPGTRLTVL.

This chain links TRBV19 with TRBJ2-5; tentative D call: TRBD2 (5 bases). From germline, CDR1 is LNHDA and CDR2 SQIVND (reference sequence). V dropped 7 bases and J dropped 5 bases, with 11 bases sitting between them. CDR3 length: 12 residues. This CDR3 is CASNAGGETQYF. CDR3 DNA: TGTGCCAGTAATGCGGGTGGGGAGACCCAGTACTTC.

The genes are TRBV19 and TRBJ1-2; D is undetermined. Trimming left V 4 bases short and J 7 bases short, with 10 bases between. The CDR3 spans 12 residues. Germline V lookup: CDR1 LNHDA, CDR2 SQIVND (reference sequence). The CDR3 coding sequence is TGTGCCAGTAGTACAGGACGTAGTGGCTACACCTTC. Amino acid sequence: CASSTGRSGYTF.